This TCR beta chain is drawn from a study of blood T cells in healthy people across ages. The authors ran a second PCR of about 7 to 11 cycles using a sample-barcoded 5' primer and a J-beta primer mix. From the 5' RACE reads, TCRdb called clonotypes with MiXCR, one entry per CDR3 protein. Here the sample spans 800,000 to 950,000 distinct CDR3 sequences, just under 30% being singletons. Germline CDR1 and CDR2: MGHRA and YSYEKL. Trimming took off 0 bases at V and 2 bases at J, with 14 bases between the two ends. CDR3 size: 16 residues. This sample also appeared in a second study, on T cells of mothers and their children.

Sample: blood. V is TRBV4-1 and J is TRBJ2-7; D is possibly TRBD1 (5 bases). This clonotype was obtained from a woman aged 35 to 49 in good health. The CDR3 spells CASSQDRARGTYEQYF. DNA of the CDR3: TGCGCCAGCAGCCAAGATAGGGCAAGGGGAACCTACGAGCAGTACTTC.